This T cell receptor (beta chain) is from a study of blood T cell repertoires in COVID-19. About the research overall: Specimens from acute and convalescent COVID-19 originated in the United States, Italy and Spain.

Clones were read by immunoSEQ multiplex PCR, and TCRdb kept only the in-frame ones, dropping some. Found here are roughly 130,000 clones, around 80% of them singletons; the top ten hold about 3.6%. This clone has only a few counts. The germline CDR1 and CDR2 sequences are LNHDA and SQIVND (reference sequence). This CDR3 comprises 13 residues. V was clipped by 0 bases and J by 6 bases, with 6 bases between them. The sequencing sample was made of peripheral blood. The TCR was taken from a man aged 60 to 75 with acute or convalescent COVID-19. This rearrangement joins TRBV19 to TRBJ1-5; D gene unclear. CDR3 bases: TGTGCCAGTAGTATAGAGAGGTTTCAGCCCCAGCATTTT. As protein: CASSIERFQPQHF.